This entry lists 22 T cell receptor beta chains sequenced from one sample in a study of shared clonotypes between healthy human individuals. The naive CD8 fraction comprised CD45RO-negative cells positively selected for CCR7 and excluded terminally differentiated effector memory CD45RA+ cells. Generated by immunoSEQ multiplex PCR, the TCRdb table keeps only in-frame clones and is missing some. This sample has 700,000 to 950,000 clones, with about 96% found just once. The sequencing input was naive CD8+ T cells sorted from blood. Receptors originate from a man aged 25-40 years in good health.

The rearrangement uses TRBV13 and TRBJ2-1; either TRBD1 or TRBD2 may supply D (5 bases each). This CDR3 spans 13 amino acids. V lost 2 bases, J lost 6 bases, and 8 bases lay in between. Germline loops: CDR1 PRHDT, CDR2 FYEKMQ (reference sequence). CDR3 coding DNA: TGTGCCAGCAGCTTATCGAGGGGCAATGAGCAGTTCTTC. Encoded protein: CASSLSRGNEQFF.

V and J are TRBV7-9 and TRBJ2-1; D perhaps matches TRBD2 (5 bases). The germline V gene encodes CDR1 SEHNR and CDR2 FQNEAQ (reference sequence). The CDR3 has 18 amino acids. Trimming left V 3 bases short and J 0 bases short, with 18 bases between. The CDR3 DNA is TGTGCCAGCAGCTTGATTACTAGTTCCTTCAGCTCCTACAATGAGCAGTTCTTC. It encodes CASSLITSSFSSYNEQFF.

The chain recombines TRBV6-5 with TRBJ2-3; D unclear. Trimming pared 6 bases from V and 5 bases from J, leaving 12 bases between. Germline V CDR1 and CDR2: MNHEY, SVGAGI. The CDR3 sequence is 13 residues long. CDR3 sequence reads: CASRPPGGDTQYF. The DNA of the CDR3 is TGTGCCAGCAGGCCCCCGGGTGGAGATACGCAGTATTTT.

The chain is built from TRBV4-1 and TRBJ2-4; D might be TRBD1 (6 bases). There are 12 residues in the CDR3. V was clipped by 4 bases and J by 6 bases, with 7 bases between them. CDR1 MGHRA and CDR2 YSYEKL come from the germline V gene. Here the CDR3 DNA reads TGCGCCAGCAGCCCGGACAGAAACATTCAGTACTTC. This gives the protein CASSPDRNIQYF.

V usage is TRBV9 and J usage is TRBJ2-7; 9 bases are a match to TRBD1. Germline CDR1 and CDR2: SGDLS and YYNGEE. This CDR3 spans 17 amino acids. V gave up 4 bases and J gave up 3 bases; unmatched junction bases: 14. CDR3 protein: CASSPSSAGTGYYEQYF. The CDR3 region has the DNA TGTGCCAGCAGCCCCTCTAGTGCTGGGACAGGGTACTACGAGCAGTACTTC.

The rearrangement joins TRBV9 to TRBJ2-1, with D uncertain. Germline values: CDR1 SGDLS, CDR2 YYNGEE. This CDR3 comprises 12 residues. Between the trimmed V and J ends, which lost 4 bases and 7 bases, there was a span of 9 bases. The CDR3 bases are TGTGCCAGCAGCCTCCTAGAAAATGAGCAGTTCTTC. This sequence encodes CASSLLENEQFF.

The V and J genes are TRBV15 and TRBJ2-1, with D possibly being TRBD2 (6 bases). From germline, CDR1 is LNHNV and CDR2 YYDKDF (reference sequence). The CDR3 runs to 16 residues. V dropped 1 base and J dropped 12 bases, with 22 bases sitting between them. The CDR3 coding sequence is TGTGCCACCAGCAGAGTCGCGGCGGAGAAGACCGGGGGGCAGTTCTTC. The encoded protein is CATSRVAAEKTGGQFF.

The rearrangement uses TRBV7-2 and TRBJ2-7; D is possibly TRBD1 (5 bases). V dropped 5 bases and J dropped 1 base, with 9 bases sitting between them. Germline CDR1 SGHTA, CDR2 FQGNSA. The CDR3 runs 13 residues. CDR3 sequence reads: CASSMTVSYEQYF. The CDR3 DNA sequence: TGTGCCAGCAGCATGACAGTTTCCTACGAGCAGTACTTC. The full variable domain, rest sourced from reference TRBV7-2 and TRBJ2-7, is GAGVSQSPSNKVTEKGKDVELRCDPISGHTALYWYRQSLGQGLEFLIYFQGNSAPDKSGLPSDRFSAERTGGSVSTLTIQRTQQEDSAVYLCASSMTVSYEQYFGPGTRLTVT.

The chain recombines TRBV4-1 with TRBJ2-1; the D is unclear. Trimming removed 0 bases at V and 12 bases at J, with 15 bases between. Per the germline V gene, CDR1 is MGHRA and CDR2 is YSYEKL. The CDR3 has 14 amino acids. The CDR3 nucleotides read TGCGCCAGCAGCCAAGAGGAGCTCATTTTATCGCAGTTCTTC. Its protein product is CASSQEELILSQFF.

V is TRBV29-1 and J is TRBJ2-7; TRBD2 aligns across 12 bases. Germline-derived CDR1 and CDR2 are SQVTM and ANQGSEA. The CDR3 consists of 19 residues. The trim removed 4 bases at V and 2 bases at J, leaving 18 bases unmatched. CDR3: CSVAVGTAASGRAPYEQYF. As DNA, the CDR3 is TGCAGCGTTGCAGTTGGGACTGCAGCTAGCGGGAGGGCCCCCTACGAGCAGTACTTC.

The genes are TRBV7-3 and TRBJ2-1; D gene unclear. This CDR3 comprises 15 residues. The V gene lost 5 bases and the J gene lost 3 bases, with 14 bases spanning the gap. CDR1 is SGHTA and CDR2 is FQGTGA in the germline V gene. The CDR3 region is CASSLFSGLYNEQFF. DNA of the CDR3: TGTGCCAGCAGCCTATTTAGTGGCCTCTACAATGAGCAGTTCTTC.

V and J are TRBV14 and TRBJ2-3; possibly TRBD2 for D (6 bases). This CDR3 is 15 amino acids long. The V gene lost 4 bases and the J gene lost 0 bases, with 11 bases spanning the gap. The V gene's germline CDR1 is SGHDN and CDR2 FVKESK. The DNA of the CDR3 is TGTGCCAGCAGCCCGGGAGACACTAGCACAGATACGCAGTATTTT. Protein product: CASSPGDTSTDTQYF.

The chain links TRBV20-1 to TRBJ1-1, with TRBD1 matching over 10 bases. The CDR3 is 11 residues long. Germline V gene lookup returns CDR1 DFQATT and CDR2 SNEGSKA (reference sequence). CDR3 DNA sequence: TGCAGAGGACAGGGGGACACTGAAGCTTTCTTT. Protein sequence: CRGQGDTEAFF.

This clone was counted only a few times. The rearrangement joins TRBV29-1 to TRBJ1-5; a weak D match, TRBD1 (6 bases). CDR1 SQVTM and CDR2 ANQGSEA come from the germline V gene. This CDR3 is 13 amino acids long. V lost 3 bases, J lost 6 bases, and 12 bases lay in between. The CDR3 protein is CSVEAGAGQPQHF. The DNA for the CDR3 is TGCAGCGTTGAGGCAGGGGCTGGTCAGCCCCAGCATTTT.

The chain employs TRBV27 and TRBJ2-3; D gene unclear. CDR1 MNHEY and CDR2 SMNVEV come from the germline V gene (reference sequence). The CDR3 has 14 amino acids. Trimming shortened V by 5 bases and J by 2 bases, and 11 bases separated the two germline ends. The chain's CDR3 is CASSLPPHTDTQYF. CDR3 in DNA: TGTGCCAGCAGTCTACCACCGCACACAGATACGCAGTATTTT.

This chain joins TRBV27 and TRBJ1-2, with 7 bases matching TRBD1. Germline loops: CDR1 MNHEY, CDR2 SMNVEV (reference sequence). J was trimmed by 3 bases and V by 5 bases; bases with no gene match: 3. This CDR3 region has 13 residues. This chain's CDR3 is CASSRQGHYGYTF. The CDR3 DNA reads as TGTGCCAGCAGTCGACAGGGTCACTATGGCTACACCTTC.

The chain has TRBV27 and TRBJ2-2; 7 bases are a match to TRBD2. Unmatched junction bases numbered 4, after V lost 6 bases and J lost 3 bases. The length of the CDR3 is 14 residues. CDR1 MNHEY and CDR2 SMNVEV come from the germline V gene (reference sequence). CDR3 loop: CASRPAGHTGELFF. In nucleotides, the CDR3 is TGTGCCAGCAGGCCAGCGGGGCACACCGGGGAGCTGTTTTTT.

This rearrangement joins TRBV5-1 to TRBJ2-7; D might be TRBD1 (6 bases). Trimming removed 0 bases at V and 2 bases at J, with 9 bases between. Germline lookup yields CDR1 SGHRS and CDR2 YFSETQ. CDR3 size: 14 residues. The CDR3 region is CASSLVQGTYEQYF. In nucleotides, the CDR3 is TGCGCCAGCAGCTTGGTACAGGGCACCTACGAGCAGTACTTC.

This chain uses TRBV7-8 with TRBJ1-5, with D hard to call. In germline, CDR1 is SGHVS, CDR2 FQNEAQ. The CDR3 is 15 amino acids. V lost 5 bases to trimming and J lost 6 bases, with 17 bases between them. CDR3 in DNA: TGTGCCAGCAGCCATGGGGATAGGGAAAGTCAGCCCCAGCATTTT. Translated, it gives CASSHGDRESQPQHF.

As to this clone: The same CDR3 is also encoded by other DNA sequences in this sample. The genes are TRBV18 and TRBJ1-5; D ambiguous. Trimming left V 3 bases short and J 0 bases short, with 9 bases between. Per the germline V gene, CDR1 is KGHSH and CDR2 is LQKENI. This CDR3 spans 15 amino acids. The CDR3 region has the DNA TGTGCCAGCTCACCGGGCGGGGATAGCAATCAGCCCCAGCATTTT. This codes for CASSPGGDSNQPQHF. The full variable domain, rest sourced from reference TRBV18 and TRBJ1-5, is NAGVMQNPRHLVRRRGQEARLRCSPMKGHSHVYWYRQLPEEGLKFMVYLQKENIIDESGMPKERFSAEFPKEGPSILRIQQVVRGDSAAYFCASSPGGDSNQPQHFGDGTRLSIL.

This clone was seen only once. The chain combines TRBV6-1 with TRBJ2-7; 7 nucleotides align to TRBD1. Germline V gene lookup returns CDR1 MNHNS and CDR2 SASEGT. The CDR3 extends over 17 amino acids. Trimming removed 2 bases from V and 3 bases from J; junction bases left unmatched: 13. CDR3 protein: CASSEYSGQTNFYEQYF. The CDR3 coding sequence is TGTGCCAGCAGTGAATATTCGGGACAGACGAACTTCTACGAGCAGTACTTC.

The chain employs TRBV27 and TRBJ1-4, with TRBD1 as a possible D gene (5 bases). The CDR3 covers 19 residues. CDR1 and CDR2 (germline): MNHEY, SMNVEV (reference sequence). Trimming stripped 1 base from V and 3 bases from J, with 21 bases between. The DNA for the CDR3 is TGTGCCAGCAGTTTATTTCCAGTGGGGGGAGATCTGGCTAATGAAAAACTGTTTTTT. This gives the protein CASSLFPVGGDLANEKLFF.